This entry lists 8 T cell receptor beta chains sequenced from one sample in a study of OX40 agonist ivuxolimab in advanced cancers. The data were produced by immunoSEQ multiplex PCR, yet TCRdb's version contains in-frame clones alone and is incomplete. The table includes fewer than 200,000 clones, 94% detected once. The sample consisted of CD4+ or CD8+ T cells sorted from blood, taken in a trial of the OX40 agonist ivuxolimab. The receptors shown here come from an adult with an advanced solid tumor such as melanoma, head and neck, liver or kidney cancer.

The V call is TRBV5-4, the J call TRBJ2-5; 11 positions agree with TRBD2. CDR3 length: 15 amino acids. The V segment lost 0 bases and the J segment 2 bases; nucleotides outside the gene matches: 0. Germline CDR1 reads SGHNT; CDR2 reads YYREEE (reference sequence). CDR3 protein: CASSLGLAGQETQYF. Here the CDR3 DNA reads TGTGCCAGCAGCTTGGGACTAGCGGGACAAGAGACCCAGTACTTC.

This clone has only a few counts. The rearrangement links TRBV4-3 to TRBJ1-6, with D possibly being TRBD1 (5 bases). Germline lookup yields CDR1 LGHNA and CDR2 YSLEER. Trimming removed 0 bases at V and 6 bases at J, with 12 bases between. CDR3 length: 16 amino acids. CDR3 amino acids: CASSQDLMGGNSPLHF. The CDR3 DNA follows: TGCGCCAGCAGCCAAGATCTGATGGGGGGTAATTCACCCCTCCACTTT.

This CDR3 is CASSHTSLAGELFF. In DNA form, the CDR3 reads TGCGCCAGCAGCCATACCAGCTTGGCCGGGGAGCTGTTTTTT. The chain links TRBV4-3 to TRBJ2-2; D gene uncertain. Trimming pared 3 bases from V and 6 bases from J, leaving 11 bases between. Germline V CDR1 and CDR2: LGHNA, YSLEER. This CDR3 has 14 residues.

The rearrangement uses TRBV15 and TRBJ1-1; D is uncertain. CDR1 is LNHNV and CDR2 is YYDKDF in the germline V gene (reference sequence). The CDR3 has 11 residues. The V end lost 0 bases, the J end lost 9 bases, and 5 bases lay between the germline ends. The CDR3 coding sequence is TGTGCCACCAGCAGAGAGGGGAAAGCTTTCTTT. Amino acid sequence: CATSREGKAFF.

The chain uses TRBV10-1 and TRBJ1-4, with a tentative D call TRBD1 (6 bases). The germline CDR1 and CDR2 sequences are WNHNN and SYGVQD (reference sequence). This CDR3 is built from 13 residues. V was cut by 4 bases and J by 10 bases, with 13 bases left in between. Written as DNA, the CDR3 is TGCGCCAGCAGTGCAGACAGGCCCGGAAAACTGTTTTTT. It translates to CASSADRPGKLFF.

The chain couples TRBV5-4 to TRBJ2-2; perhaps D is TRBD1 or TRBD2 (5 bases each). Germline loops: CDR1 SGHNT, CDR2 YYREEE (reference sequence). The CDR3 spans 14 residues. V lost 2 bases, J lost 4 bases, and 9 bases lay in between. CDR3 sequence reads: CASSFGGPTGELFF. CDR3 nucleotides: TGTGCCAGCAGCTTTGGGGGACCCACCGGGGAGCTGTTTTTT. The full variable domain, completed using reference TRBV5-4 and TRBJ2-2, is ETGVTQSPTHLIKTRGQQVTLRCSSQSGHNTVSWYQQALGQGPQFIFQYYREEENGRGNFPPRFSGLQFPNYSSELNVNALELDDSALYLCASSFGGPTGELFFGEGSRLTVL.

The chain combines TRBV5-8 with TRBJ1-1; no clear D. CDR1 is SGHTS and CDR2 is YDEGEE in the germline V gene. The CDR3 is 13 residues long. Trimming stripped 3 bases from V and 0 bases from J, with 6 bases between. Here the CDR3 DNA reads TGTGCCAGCAGCTGGGAGGTGAACACTGAAGCTTTCTTT. It encodes CASSWEVNTEAFF.

V usage is TRBV9 and J usage is TRBJ2-7; the match to TRBD1 covers 11 bases. This CDR3 is 15 amino acids long. The germline V gene encodes CDR1 SGDLS and CDR2 YYNGEE. The J segment lost 4 bases and the V segment lost 3 bases, leaving 6 bases of the junction unmatched. CDR3 loop: CASSGPRDRGYEQYF. CDR3 in DNA: TGTGCCAGCAGCGGTCCCCGGGACAGGGGGTACGAGCAGTACTTC.